Listed here are 30 T cell receptor beta chains from one sample, sequenced in a study of glioma-infiltrating T cells after dendritic cell vaccination (dated by TCRdb to about 2016). The sample's time point label, in plain terms: after dendritic cell vaccination, including at tumor progression/relapse. The library was prepared using the immunoSEQ multiplex PCR assay. TCRdb limited this immuneACCESS table to in-frame rearrangements with V and J called. A share of clones is missing; checked studies link under half to unresolved V genes, and the rest is unexplained. Within this sample are approximately 93,000 clones, with roughly 85% of them counted one time only. The ten largest clones add up to about 8.5% of the sample. The sample consisted of blood, taken after dendritic cell vaccination. The receptor source for this set is a human donor with glioblastoma.

The chain has TRBV2 and TRBJ2-3; a possible D gene is TRBD2 (5 bases). Trimming cost V 5 bases and J 1 base, with 10 bases left between them. The CDR3 spans 14 residues. Germline V gene sequence: CDR1 SNHLY, CDR2 FYNNEI. The CDR3 loop reads CASSTPGGTDTQYF. The CDR3 DNA follows: TGTGCCAGCAGTACCCCCGGGGGCACAGATACGCAGTATTTT.

This chain links TRBV5-1 with TRBJ2-3, with a weak D call TRBD1 (6 bases). The V and J ends lost 4 bases and 4 bases respectively, with 10 bases between them. The germline gives CDR1 SGHRS, CDR2 YFSETQ. The CDR3 consists of 13 residues. The CDR3 region has the DNA TGCGCCAGCAGCCAGTCAGGGGCAGATACGCAGTATTTT. This encodes CASSQSGADTQYF.

This clone was picked up a small number of times. The rearrangement links TRBV18 to TRBJ2-7, with TRBD2 matching 10 bases. The length of the CDR3 is 15 residues. CDR1 and CDR2 from the germline V gene are KGHSH and LQKENI. V lost 3 bases, J lost 4 bases, and 6 bases stayed unmatched. This CDR3 is CASSPRTSGYYEQYF. The CDR3 DNA is TGTGCCAGCTCACCGAGGACTAGCGGTTATTACGAGCAGTACTTC.

V usage is TRBV18 and J usage is TRBJ1-6; 7 bases match TRBD1. Germline assignment: CDR1 KGHSH and CDR2 LQKENI. The length of the CDR3 is 16 residues. The J segment lost 0 bases and the V segment lost 4 bases, leaving 3 bases of the junction unmatched. In nucleotides, the CDR3 is TGTGCCAGCTCACGGGCAGGGGGCTCCTATAATTCACCCCTCCACTTT. This gives the protein CASSRAGGSYNSPLHF.

The CDR3: CASRLGTHTDTQYF. CDR3 coding DNA: TGTGCCAGCAGACTCGGGACACACACAGATACGCAGTATTTT. The chain links TRBV6-5 to TRBJ2-3; D is possibly TRBD1 (6 bases). Germline-derived CDR1 and CDR2 are MNHEY and SVGAGI. CDR3 length: 14 amino acids. V lost 6 bases and J lost 2, with 12 bases in between.

This rearrangement joins TRBV6-5 to TRBJ1-3; TRBD1 is a possible D gene (6 bases). CDR3 length equals 15 residues. V was pared by 7 bases and J by 4 bases, with 17 bases between. Germline CDR1 is MNHEY and CDR2 is SVGAGI. The CDR3 DNA reads TGTGCCAGCACCCGGTTTTTTGGGGGCGGAAACACCATATATTTT. Protein: CASTRFFGGGNTIYF.

J is TRBJ2-3 and V is TRBV5-4; 12 bases are shared with TRBD2. Trimming removed 4 bases from V and 10 bases from J; junction bases left unmatched: 7. Germline V gives CDR1 SGHNT, CDR2 YYREEE (reference sequence). This CDR3 has 14 amino acids. This CDR3 reads CASSPRTSGEPQYF. As DNA, the CDR3 is TGTGCCAGCAGCCCCCGGACTAGCGGGGAACCGCAGTATTTT.

For the CDR3, the DNA is TGTGCCAGCAGCTTAGATGTGGGACTGGGCCAGAAAGCTTTCTTT. It encodes CASSLDVGLGQKAFF. The chain combines TRBV7-6 with TRBJ1-1, with D perhaps matching TRBD1 (5 bases). V lost 1 base and J lost 9, with 18 bases in between. CDR3 length equals 15 residues. Per the germline V gene, CDR1 is SGHVS and CDR2 is FNYEAQ.

J is TRBJ2-5 and V is TRBV5-1; 11 nucleotides agree with TRBD2. The CDR3 length is 18 residues. CDR1 is SGHRS, CDR2 YFSETQ, per germline. V lost 0 bases, J lost 1 base, and 8 bases stayed unmatched. The CDR3 DNA reads as TGCGCCAGCAGCTTGGCCGTAAGTACTAGCGGGAGCCAAGAGACCCAGTACTTC. Encoded protein: CASSLAVSTSGSQETQYF.

Only one count was recorded for this clone. The chain links TRBV7-3 to TRBJ1-6; D unresolved. This CDR3 contains 16 residues. Germline V lookup: CDR1 SGHTA, CDR2 FQGTGA. V lost 5 bases and J 10 bases, leaving 21 bases between the germline ends. CDR3 bases: TGTGCCAGCAGCCCTGCCCCGGCCAGGACGGGGTCACCCCTCCACTTT. This translates into CASSPAPARTGSPLHF. The full variable domain, rest sourced from reference TRBV7-3 and TRBJ1-6, is GAGVSQTPSNKVTEKGKYVELRCDPISGHTALYWYRQSLGQGPEFLIYFQGTGAADDSGLPNDRFFAVRPEGSVSTLKIQRTERGDSAVYLCASSPAPARTGSPLHFGNGTRLTVT.

The chain uses TRBV5-8 and TRBJ2-5; TRBD1 might be the D (6 bases). CDR1 is SGHTS, CDR2 YDEGEE, per germline. This CDR3 comprises 14 residues. V lost 3 bases and J lost 7, with 16 bases in between. In DNA, the CDR3 is TGTGCCAGCAGCTGGCCGGACAGACCGTCGACCCAGTACTTC. This translates into CASSWPDRPSTQYF.

The V call is TRBV27, the J call TRBJ2-7; TRBD2 matches at 13 bases. With V trimmed by 3 bases and J by 0 bases, 5 bases remained unmatched. The CDR3 length is 17 residues. Per germline, CDR1 MNHEY and CDR2 SMNVEV (reference sequence). CDR3 in amino acids: CASSFRTSGSVSYEQYF. The DNA of the CDR3 is TGTGCCAGCAGTTTCCGGACTAGCGGGAGCGTCTCCTACGAGCAGTACTTC.

The CDR3: CASSEPSLARMAQYF. The CDR3 DNA follows: TGTGCCAGCAGCGAGCCCTCTTTAGCCCGGATGGCCCAGTACTTC. J is TRBJ2-5 and V is TRBV9, with D hard to call. The CDR3 extends over 15 amino acids. V was shortened by 3 bases and J by 9 bases, with 21 bases between the two germline ends. CDR1 SGDLS and CDR2 YYNGEE come from the germline V gene.

The V call is TRBV6-5, the J call TRBJ1-1, with D unclear. Germline V gives CDR1 MNHEY, CDR2 SVGAGI. Trimming cost V 6 bases and J 6 bases, with 11 bases left between them. The CDR3 covers 12 residues. The CDR3 reads CASRNLQAEAFF. The DNA of the CDR3 is TGTGCCAGCAGAAATCTTCAGGCTGAAGCTTTCTTT.

The chain links TRBV27 to TRBJ1-2; D uncertain. CDR1 and CDR2 from the germline V gene are MNHEY and SMNVEV (reference sequence). The CDR3 extends over 13 amino acids. Trimming stripped 4 bases from V and 4 bases from J, with 10 bases between. The CDR3 nucleotides read TGTGCCAGCAGTTGGGAGGGTGGCTATGGCTACACCTTC. This translates into CASSWEGGYGYTF.

The chain has TRBV7-6 and TRBJ2-7, with a tentative D call TRBD2 (5 bases). Trimming stripped 3 bases from V and 7 bases from J, with 10 bases between. CDR1 SGHVS and CDR2 FNYEAQ come from the germline V gene. This CDR3 contains 12 residues. The CDR3 loop is CASSFARGEQYF. The CDR3, as DNA: TGTGCCAGCAGCTTTGCACGGGGTGAGCAGTACTTC.

In its sample, this clone was seen once. DNA of the CDR3: TGTGCCAGCAGCTCCTACAGGGGGAGGAACTATGGCTACACCTTC. Amino acid sequence: CASSSYRGRNYGYTF. The chain recombines TRBV7-2 with TRBJ1-2, with 8 bases that match TRBD1. V lost 4 bases to trimming and J lost 2 bases; unmatched junction nucleotides: 6. The germline CDR1 and CDR2 sequences are SGHTA and FQGNSA. This CDR3 is 15 amino acids long.

The CDR3: CARPLGLHF. The CDR3 bases are TGTGCCAGACCCCTCGGCCTCCACTTT. This chain connects TRBV5-3 to TRBJ1-6; no reliable D call. TRBV5-3 is known as an ORF, though its function is uncertain. V was shortened by 7 bases and J by 15 bases, with 8 bases between the two germline ends. The CDR3 is made up of 9 amino acids.

The rearrangement links TRBV7-9 to TRBJ1-2, with 8 bases lining up with TRBD1. J was trimmed by 4 bases and V by 1 base; bases with no gene match: 5. The CDR3 is made up of 15 amino acids. Germline V lookup: CDR1 SEHNR, CDR2 FQNEAQ (reference sequence). The CDR3 loop is CASSLGTGRFYGYTF. CDR3 DNA sequence: TGTGCCAGCAGCTTAGGGACAGGGAGGTTCTATGGCTACACCTTC.

This clone appeared once. The chain joins TRBV7-2 to TRBJ1-5, with a tentative D call TRBD1 (5 bases). The germline CDR1 and CDR2 sequences are SGHTA and FQGNSA. The CDR3 is 15 amino acids. V was clipped by 1 base and J by 2 bases, with 9 bases between them. The CDR3 DNA reads TGTGCCAGCAGCTTAGATGGGGCGGGCAATCAGCCCCAGCATTTT. This encodes CASSLDGAGNQPQHF.

This chain joins TRBV7-2 and TRBJ2-5, with TRBD2 identical over 14 bases. There are 19 residues in the CDR3. The V gene's germline CDR1 is SGHTA and CDR2 FQGNSA. After removal of 5 bases from V and 5 bases from J, the junction contained 16 bases not matched to a gene. The CDR3 is CASSPNPRLAGGQGETQYF. The DNA for the CDR3 is TGTGCCAGCAGCCCTAATCCCCGACTAGCGGGGGGGCAAGGGGAGACCCAGTACTTC.

The rearrangement joins TRBV5-1 to TRBJ2-2; maybe TRBD1 (7 bases). CDR1 is SGHRS and CDR2 is YFSETQ in the germline V gene. CDR3 length: 15 residues. V was shortened by 0 bases and J by 4 bases, with 10 bases between the two germline ends. The CDR3 loop reads CASSLGQGGTGELFF. The CDR3 bases are TGCGCCAGCAGCTTGGGGCAGGGGGGCACCGGGGAGCTGTTTTTT. The entire variable domain, with the rest obtained from reference TRBV5-1 and TRBJ2-2, is as follows: KAGVTQTPRYLIKTRGQQVTLSCSPISGHRSVSWYQQTPGQGLQFLFEYFSETQRNKGNFPGRFSGRQFSNSRSEMNVSTLELGDSALYLCASSLGQGGTGELFFGEGSRLTVL.

The table lists this clone with a few counts. The chain couples TRBV5-5 to TRBJ2-7, with 7 bases matching TRBD1. This CDR3 is 14 amino acids long. J gave up 1 base and V 0 bases, and 1 base lay outside the gene matches. Germline CDR1 and CDR2: SGHKS and YYEKEE (reference sequence). CDR3 in DNA: TGTGCCAGCAGCTTGGGACAGGGTTCCTACGAGCAGTACTTC. This translates into CASSLGQGSYEQYF.

The CDR3 nucleotides read TGCAGCCTTCAGATGAACACTGAAGCTTTCTTT. It is translated as CSLQMNTEAFF. The chain uses TRBV29-1 and TRBJ1-1, with D unclear. The V end was cut by 8 bases, the J end by 0 bases, with 7 bases between. This CDR3 has 11 amino acids. Germline loops: CDR1 SQVTM, CDR2 ANQGSEA.

This rearrangement joins TRBV5-8 to TRBJ1-1; TRBD1 matches at 9 bases. J was trimmed by 3 bases and V by 5 bases; bases with no gene match: 5. CDR3 length equals 14 residues. Germline CDR1 is SGHTS and CDR2 is YDEGEE. The CDR3 DNA reads TGTGCCAGCAGGCCAAGGACAGGGGACACTGAAGCTTTCTTT. This sequence encodes CASRPRTGDTEAFF.

This clone was recorded a few times. The chain recombines TRBV5-1 with TRBJ2-3; 12 nucleotides align to TRBD2. CDR3 length equals 17 residues. Germline loops: CDR1 SGHRS, CDR2 YFSETQ. Trimming took 4 bases from V and 3 from J; bases not matched to a gene: 9. CDR3 bases: TGCGCCAGCAGCGCGACTAGCGGGAGCTTTGGTACAGATACGCAGTATTTT. This codes for CASSATSGSFGTDTQYF.

The chain couples TRBV9 to TRBJ2-5, with 9 bases lining up with TRBD1. The germline gives CDR1 SGDLS, CDR2 YYNGEE. This CDR3 has 16 amino acids. Trimming at V came to 4 bases and at J to 5 bases, leaving 12 bases not matched to a gene. CDR3 loop: CASSSQAGTGMETQYF. The CDR3 DNA follows: TGTGCCAGCAGCTCCCAAGCCGGGACAGGGATGGAGACCCAGTACTTC.

The J gene is TRBJ1-1, the V gene TRBV18, with D perhaps matching TRBD1 (5 bases). Trimming pared 3 bases from V and 1 base from J, leaving 12 bases between. CDR3 length: 15 amino acids. CDR1 is KGHSH and CDR2 is LQKENI in the germline V gene. The CDR3 spells CASSPDPGGNTEAFF. For the CDR3, the DNA is TGTGCCAGCTCACCGGACCCGGGGGGGAACACTGAAGCTTTCTTT. The whole variable domain, filled in from reference TRBV18 and TRBJ1-1, reads NAGVMQNPRHLVRRRGQEARLRCSPMKGHSHVYWYRQLPEEGLKFMVYLQKENIIDESGMPKERFSAEFPKEGPSILRIQQVVRGDSAAYFCASSPDPGGNTEAFFGQGTRLTVV.

The J gene is TRBJ2-7, the V gene TRBV5-1; 11 bases align to TRBD1. The CDR3 covers 14 residues. Germline loops: CDR1 SGHRS, CDR2 YFSETQ. The ends lost 4 bases at V and 5 bases at J; junction bases unmatched: 5. The CDR3 region has the DNA TGCGCCAGCAGCGTCCGGACAGGGGGCGACGAGCAGTACTTC. It specifies CASSVRTGGDEQYF.

The J gene is TRBJ2-7, the V gene TRBV9; 7 nucleotides agree with TRBD1. Germline-derived CDR1 and CDR2 are SGDLS and YYNGEE. The J segment lost 7 bases and the V segment lost 6 bases, leaving 10 bases of the junction unmatched. The CDR3 contains 13 residues. CDR3 in DNA: TGTGCCAGCAACCCGACAGGGATGTGGGAGCAGTACTTC. As protein: CASNPTGMWEQYF.